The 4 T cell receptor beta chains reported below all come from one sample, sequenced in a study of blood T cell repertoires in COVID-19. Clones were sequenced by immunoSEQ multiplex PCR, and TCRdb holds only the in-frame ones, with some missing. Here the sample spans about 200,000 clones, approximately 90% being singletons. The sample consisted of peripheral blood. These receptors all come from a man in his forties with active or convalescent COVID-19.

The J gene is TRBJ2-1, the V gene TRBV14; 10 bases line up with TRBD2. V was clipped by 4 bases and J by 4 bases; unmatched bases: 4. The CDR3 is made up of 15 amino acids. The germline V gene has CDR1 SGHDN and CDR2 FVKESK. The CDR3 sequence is CASSLGTSAYNEQFF. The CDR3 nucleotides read TGTGCCAGCAGCCTCGGGACTAGCGCATACAATGAGCAGTTCTTC.

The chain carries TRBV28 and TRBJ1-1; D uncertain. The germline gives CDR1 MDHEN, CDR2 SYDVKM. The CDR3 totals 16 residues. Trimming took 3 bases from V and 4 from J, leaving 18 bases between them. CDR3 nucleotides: TGTGCCAGCAGTTTTACCCCGGGGAGGGAGGGCACTGAAGCTTTCTTT. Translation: CASSFTPGREGTEAFF.

Here the CDR3 reads CASSQPTSGRLPEQYF. CDR3 nucleotides: TGTGCCAGCAGTCAGCCGACTAGCGGGAGGCTCCCCGAGCAGTACTTC. The chain employs TRBV27 and TRBJ2-7, with 13 bases aligning to TRBD2. The length of the CDR3 is 16 residues. Germline CDR1 MNHEY, CDR2 SMNVEV (reference sequence). The junction had 10 bases not matched to a gene; V was cut back by 5 bases and J by 6 bases.

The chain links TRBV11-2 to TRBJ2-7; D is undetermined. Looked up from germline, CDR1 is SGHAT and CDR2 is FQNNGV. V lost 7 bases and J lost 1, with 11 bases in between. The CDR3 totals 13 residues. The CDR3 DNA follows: TGTGCCAGCAATCGCGGCAGTTCCTACGAGCAGTACTTC. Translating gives CASNRGSSYEQYF.